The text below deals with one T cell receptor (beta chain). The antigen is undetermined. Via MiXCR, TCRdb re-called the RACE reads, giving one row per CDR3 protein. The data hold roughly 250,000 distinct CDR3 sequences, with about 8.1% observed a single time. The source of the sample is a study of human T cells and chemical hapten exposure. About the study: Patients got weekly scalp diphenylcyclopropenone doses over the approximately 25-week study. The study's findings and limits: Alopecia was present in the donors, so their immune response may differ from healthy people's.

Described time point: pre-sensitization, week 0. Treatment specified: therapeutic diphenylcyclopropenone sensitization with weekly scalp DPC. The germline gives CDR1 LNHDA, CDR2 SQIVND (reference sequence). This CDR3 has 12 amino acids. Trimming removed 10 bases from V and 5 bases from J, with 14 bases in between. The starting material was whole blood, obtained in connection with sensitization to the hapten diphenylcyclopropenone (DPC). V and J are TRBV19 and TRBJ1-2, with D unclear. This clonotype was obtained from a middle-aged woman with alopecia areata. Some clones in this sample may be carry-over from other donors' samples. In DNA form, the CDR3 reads TGTGCCACTAGGCGAATTAGTTATGGCTACACCTTC. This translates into CATRRISYGYTF.